This T cell receptor beta chain was sequenced for a study of cytomegalovirus exposure and HLA in healthy donors (dated by TCRdb to 2017 to 2019). About the investigation overall: According to an earlier analysis of 450 to 650 of the donors, about 179 million T cells yielded over 90 million unique TCR beta sequences and 250 to 350 Gb of sequence data. An early release that covered roughly 600 HLA-typed donors contained around 330 gigabases of sequencing data and roughly 84 million unique TCR sequences. The genetic ancestry cluster associated with self-reported Caucasian donors included approximately 85% of the 300 to 400 genotyped donors. The study aimed to test whether cataloging public T cell receptors could reveal signatures of past pathogen exposure. Using immunosequencing, the study profiled T cell repertoires from 666 subjects and related those repertoires to cytomegalovirus serostatus. A separate validation cohort of more than 100 different subjects was used in addition to the roughly 620-subject first cohort. The study combined high-throughput TCR immunosequencing, statistical association of individual TCRs with disease status, and machine learning to predict cytomegalovirus infection status. To study patterns of TCR occurrence, a later analysis re-analyzed previously published TCR beta repertoires from 500 to 850 donors and added high-resolution HLA genotyping. Rather than using new phenotypic data, the later analysis identified candidate immune exposures from TCR beta sequences and from how often those sequences occurred across donors. An earlier analysis of about 600 of the donors used high-throughput TCR beta sequencing to judge whether each TCR beta V gene segment behaved as functional or pseudogenic. Donor age, sex, ethnicity and CMV serostatus were collected together with the repertoire data. A later genetic analysis took genome-wide SNP genotypes for about 65% of the roughly 670 donors and used that subset as a discovery cohort. All discovery cohort repertoires had been generated using a single sequencing platform. HLA typing included class I and class II loci at four-digit resolution. Typing coverage varied by locus: 629-630 donors for A, B, C, DRB1 and DQB1; approximately 520 for DQA1; nearly 610 for DPA1; fewer than 480 for DPB1. Because of strong linkage in the cohort, roughly five DR-DQ haplotypes were treated as single units for association and clustering. On average, 235,054 unique TCR beta nucleotide sequences were sequenced per donor among a few hundred genotyped donors of the cohort, with roughly 18% of those sequences being non-productive.

The cohort comprised around 700 healthy bone marrow donors. At the time of sampling, every cohort member was nominally healthy, though immune exposures that went unrecorded were likely present. The donor was CMV seronegative and was included in the group of under 450 seronegative cohort members. Every donor gave a peripheral blood sample, and the peripheral blood mononuclear cells from that sample were used for TCR beta sequencing. Genomic DNA was extracted from the blood cell samples with the Qiagen DNeasy Blood Extraction Kit. Receptor amplification or capture employed the immunoSEQ multiplex PCR assay. For the multiplex PCR, a mixture combining 60 forward primers for TCR Vbeta segments and 13 reverse primers for TCR Jbeta segments was used. The CDR3 region of rearranged TCR beta genes was amplified from genomic DNA by a multiplex PCR assay. The amplified TCR beta libraries were sequenced on the Illumina HiSeq System as 87-base-pair reads. Processing in the source paper ran as follows. Across the 500 to 750 repertoires, a later analysis counted 78 million or so unique TCR beta chains, 9.5 million to 12 million of which were shared by at least two donors. A nearest-neighbor algorithm error-corrected the raw reads and collapsed the reads into unique sequences, merging closely related sequences to remove PCR and sequencing errors. CDR3 sequences were aligned to IMGT reference sequences to assign V, D and J gene segments. For a sequence to be retained, at least a six-nucleotide match to both a V gene segment and a J gene segment was required. Rearrangements were classified as productive when the CDR3 lacked stop codons and remained in frame with V and J, and all other rearrangements were classified as non-productive. Following IMGT convention, CDR3 was defined as the stretch from the second conserved V-encoded cysteine to the conserved J-encoded phenylalanine. Sequences without an unambiguous match to a single V gene segment were excluded from the earlier analysis of over 500 of the donors. In an earlier analysis of about 590 of the donors, a V segment was called functional when productive rearrangements were above 56.7%, and segregating when the standard deviation between donors exceeded 5%. A statistical classification framework was developed to diagnose cytomegalovirus status using the catalog of TCR beta chain sequences. In a later analysis, V and J genes were assigned by comparing TCR nucleotide sequences against IMGT/GENE-DB human TR gene sequences. In a later analysis, CDR3 sequences and most-parsimonious VDJ recombination scenarios were assigned using the TCRdist pipeline. In a later analysis, each TCR beta chain was defined by its CDR3 amino acid sequence together with its V-gene family, and reads lacking a unique V-gene family were excluded. As a way to deal with suspected cross-contamination and a sequencing artifact, a later analysis dropped approximately 570 nucleotide sequences that were highly shared and had low generation probability. In a later analysis, a clonal expansion index was calculated for each public chain from normalized within-repertoire ranks of inferred template counts. In a later analysis, generation probabilities were computed with a VDJ recombination model fitted to out-of-frame rearrangements, and the resulting probabilities were checked against IGoR. A later analysis scored TCR-TCR, TCR-HLA and TCR-CMV co-occurrence with hypergeometric tests, applying a repertoire-size bias correction to TCR pairs. False discovery rates were estimated in a later analysis by permuting HLA or CMV assignments 20 times. In a later analysis, co-occurring TCRs were grouped using DBSCAN, and TCRdist sequence similarity was added for clustering within HLA-allele-positive subsets. Repertoires with fewer than 30,000 or more than 120,000 public chains were left out of co-occurrence clustering, as were five repertoires with anomalous nucleotide sharing. In TCRdb, the immuneACCESS table is reduced to in-frame sequences with V and J assigned. These tables do not hold every clone; where another copy was compared, an unresolved V gene accounts for under half, and the others remain unexplained. V and J calls and clone size are as listed in that table; D and trimming were resolved from the DNA. The table for this sample lists 150,000 to 200,000 clones; approximately 72% of them were counted only once. The ten largest clones represent approximately 1.5% of the sample.

What the work shows at the level of the full study, not this receptor alone: According to a later analysis, most CMV-associated TCR beta chains appeared to be HLA-restricted, and the HLA associations seemed to be driven largely by CMV exposure. The cohort was sequenced for TCR beta chains only, and without alpha or paired-chain data the features that could be detected were limited. The 87-base-pair reads could not distinguish some IMGT-functional V segments, including TRBV6-2 and TRBV6-3, so those segments were excluded. A total of about 150 TCR beta chains were listed by the study as associated with cytomegalovirus. The presence/absence analyses assumed that sequencing depth was roughly uniform across donors, and that assumption may not be true. Correlated functional status among segregating V segments might be attributable to linkage disequilibrium, but an unknown experimental factor could not be ruled out. A later analysis found that HLA-associated TCR beta chains were more clonally expanded and had lower generation probabilities than equally common non-associated chains. In a later genetic analysis, fewer N-insertions in productive TCRs were reported among donors in an Asian-associated ancestry cluster than the roughly 700-donor mean. According to a later analysis, TCR association rates differed among HLA loci, with DRB1 alleles showing the most associated TCRs and HLA-C alleles showing the fewest. Strong co-occurrence of HLA alleles, especially DR and DQ, made assigning TCR associations to individual alleles difficult. The authors suggested that the approach could potentially be generalized to other disease states and immunological phenotypes. A further reported finding was that TCR beta sequences accurately predicted the HLA-A and HLA-B alleles for most subjects in the first cohort. For the cohort, immune exposure information was limited to CMV serostatus. The earlier analysis of nearly 600 of the donors excluded approximately 15 rarely observed V segments, including chromosome 9 orphons, because counts were too low. A cluster of highly shared sequence variants was judged likely to be a technical artifact of the sequencing pipeline. A few of the identified cytomegalovirus-associated TCR beta chains were confirmed in vitro to be specific for cytomegalovirus antigens. Specific HLA alleles were associated with some 15,000 TCR beta sequences at a false discovery rate of 0.05 in a later analysis. An association between a missense DCLRE1C variant and V-gene and J-gene trimming of TCR beta chains was found in a later genetic analysis and replicated in an independent cohort. Across donors, most TCR sequences were observed very rarely, whereas some public TCRs were present in many individuals. In an earlier analysis of 587 of the donors, most TCR beta V segments appeared in productive rearrangements about 90% or about 30% of the time, broadly matching IMGT annotations. HLA typing was unavailable for some donors at each locus, so association tests used only the typed subset. In a later analysis, several top co-occurrence clusters were reported to appear linked to parvovirus B19, influenza, CMV and Epstein-Barr virus. The classifier was reported to diagnose cytomegalovirus status with high specificity and sensitivity in both the original cohort and the validation cohort.

The CDR3 runs 16 amino acids, cysteine and phenylalanine included. Only the CDR3 DNA stays, 48 bases, in frame from base 1. Based on the germline V gene (reference sequence), the CDR1 and CDR2 sequences are LNHNV and YYDKDF. V trim: 1 base; J trim: 10 bases; unmatched bases: 9. Regarding this clone: Its antigen is still unknown. Base qualities are not at hand, and no much larger clone is one base apart.

Sequenced material: PBMCs. The sequence links TRBV15 to TRBJ2-1, with 11 bases in between that match TRBD2. This TCR was recovered from a man aged 45-65 years in good health and CMV-seronegative. Here the CDR3 is given as CATSRGGTSGYLEQFF. In nucleotide form, the sequence is TGTGCCACCAGCAGAGGTGGGACTAGCGGTTACTTAGAGCAGTTCTTC.